Below are 30 T cell receptor beta chains sequenced from a single sample in a study of blood T cell repertoires in COVID-19. Data came from immunoSEQ multiplex PCR; TCRdb stores just in-frame clones and leaves some out. Found here are approximately 290,000 clones, about 85% of them singletons; the top ten hold approximately 0.94%. Sequences were obtained from peripheral blood. The receptors stem from a human donor with COVID-19, enrolled during active disease. The donor label of this sample is uncertain.

The genes are TRBV29-1 and TRBJ2-4, with 11 nucleotides matching TRBD2. Looked up from germline, CDR1 is SQVTM and CDR2 is ANQGSEA. The CDR3 consists of 16 residues. V trimming: 7 bases; J trimming: 7 bases; junction bases outside the gene matches: 15. The CDR3 protein is CSDPWTVAGGRNIQYF. CDR3 coding DNA: TGCAGCGACCCATGGACGGTAGCGGGAGGGAGGAACATTCAGTACTTC.

J is TRBJ1-5 and V is TRBV6-6; D uncertain. The germline V and J ends were trimmed by 6 bases and 6 bases, with 9 bases remaining between them. The CDR3 extends over 12 amino acids. Per germline, CDR1 MNHNY and CDR2 SVGAGI (reference sequence). DNA for the CDR3: TGTGCCAGCAGCCTTAGGAGTCAGCCCCAGCATTTT. This codes for CASSLRSQPQHF.

The chain employs TRBV4-1 and TRBJ1-6; 7 nucleotides match TRBD1. The CDR3 extends over 16 amino acids. In germline, CDR1 is MGHRA, CDR2 YSYEKL. Germline trimming cut 0 bases from V and 7 bases from J; bases unmatched to any gene: 6. Here the CDR3 reads CASSQETGVYNSPLHF. The CDR3 nucleotides read TGCGCCAGCAGCCAAGAAACAGGGGTTTACAATTCACCCCTCCACTTT.

This CDR3 is CASSQGRQGNQPQHF. CDR3 nucleotide sequence: TGTGCCAGCAGCCAAGGCCGACAGGGCAATCAGCCCCAGCATTTT. This sequence joins TRBV7-2 and TRBJ1-5; maybe TRBD1 (6 bases). Germline values: CDR1 SGHTA, CDR2 FQGNSA. V was clipped by 5 bases and J by 2 bases, with 13 bases between them. The CDR3 spans 15 residues. Drawing the rest from reference TRBV7-2 and TRBJ1-5, the complete variable domain is GAGVSQSPSNKVTEKGKDVELRCDPISGHTALYWYRQSLGQGLEFLIYFQGNSAPDKSGLPSDRFSAERTGGSVSTLTIQRTQQEDSAVYLCASSQGRQGNQPQHFGDGTRLSIL.

The genes are TRBV14 and TRBJ1-2; D might be TRBD1 (5 bases). The germline CDR1 and CDR2 sequences are SGHDN and FVKESK. The CDR3 length is 13 residues. The V gene lost 3 bases and the J gene lost 5 bases, with 10 bases spanning the gap. CDR3 DNA sequence: TGTGCCAGCAGCCAGACCAGGGCGTATGGCTACACCTTC. It codes for CASSQTRAYGYTF.

The rearrangement joins TRBV3-1 (or the pseudogene TRBV3-2) to TRBJ1-1; the match to TRBD1 covers 9 bases. The CDR3 runs 15 residues. The germline V gene has CDR1 LGHDT and CDR2 YNNKEL (reference sequence). The trim removed 4 bases at V and 1 base at J, leaving 4 bases unmatched. The CDR3 nucleotides read TGTGCCAGCAGCCGGTGGGGACAGGGGAACACTGAAGCTTTCTTT. This sequence encodes CASSRWGQGNTEAFF.

This clone was observed a few times. The chain uses TRBV28 and TRBJ1-5; D gene uncertain. V lost 2 bases to trimming and J lost 4 bases, with 6 bases between them. CDR1 and CDR2 (germline): MDHEN, SYDVKM. The length of the CDR3 is 13 residues. The DNA of the CDR3 is TGTGCCAGCAGTTTACCGGGTAATCAGCCCCAGCATTTT. Translating it yields CASSLPGNQPQHF.

The rearrangement joins TRBV5-1 to TRBJ1-2; 7 bases fit TRBD1. The CDR3 sequence is 12 residues long. With 4 bases clipped from V and 6 bases from J, the junction kept 3 bases outside the gene matches. CDR1 SGHRS and CDR2 YFSETQ come from the germline V gene. The CDR3 DNA is TGCGCCAGCAGCCGGGGACAGAATGGCTACACCTTC. It encodes CASSRGQNGYTF.

This chain uses TRBV11-2 with TRBJ2-1, with a possible D match to TRBD2 (5 bases). The length of the CDR3 is 17 residues. CDR1 and CDR2 from the germline V gene are SGHAT and FQNNGV. The V end was cut by 2 bases, the J end by 5 bases, with 19 bases between. The CDR3 nucleotides read TGTGCCAGCAGCTTACAACCCATGGGGAGAACTAACAATGAGCAGTTCTTC. Translating it yields CASSLQPMGRTNNEQFF.

The rearrangement joins TRBV6-5 to TRBJ1-1; D unresolved. The length of the CDR3 is 12 residues. The germline V gene encodes CDR1 MNHEY and CDR2 SVGAGI. Trimming shortened V by 6 bases and J by 7 bases, and 12 bases separated the two germline ends. The CDR3 spells CASRPDRGEAFF. CDR3 sequence (DNA): TGTGCCAGCAGACCCGATAGAGGTGAAGCTTTCTTT.

The J gene is TRBJ1-5, the V gene TRBV14; tentatively, D is TRBD1 (5 bases). This CDR3 is built from 11 residues. Germline CDR1 SGHDN, CDR2 FVKESK. V lost 8 bases, J lost 7 bases, and 9 bases lay in between. The CDR3 DNA reads TGTGCCAGCGTACACAGGCAGCCCCAGCATTTT. It codes for CASVHRQPQHF.

The J gene is TRBJ2-1, the V gene TRBV9; possible D gene TRBD2, 6 bases. With 4 bases removed from V and 8 bases from J, the gap between germline ends came to 13 bases. The germline V gene has CDR1 SGDLS and CDR2 YYNGEE. This CDR3 region has 13 residues. The CDR3 DNA is TGTGCCAGCAGCCTACAGACTAGAGATGAGCAGTTCTTC. This encodes CASSLQTRDEQFF.

This clone is a singleton in its sample. The chain employs TRBV6-5 and TRBJ2-7; D might be TRBD1 (6 bases). The V end was cut by 6 bases, the J end by 3 bases, with 18 bases between. Germline CDR1 and CDR2: MNHEY and SVGAGI. The CDR3 covers 15 residues. The CDR3 DNA sequence: TGTGCCAGCAGACCCGACAGGAGTAGTTTCTACGAGCAGTACTTC. This gives the protein CASRPDRSSFYEQYF.

V and J are TRBV6-6 and TRBJ2-7; TRBD1 is a possible D gene (7 bases). CDR1 MNHNY and CDR2 SVGAGI come from the germline V gene (reference sequence). V was pared by 6 bases and J by 0 bases, with 18 bases between. CDR3 size: 16 residues. For the CDR3, the DNA is TGTGCCAGCAGCCCAGCAGGGGGAGGCCGCTCCTACGAGCAGTACTTC. Encoded protein: CASSPAGGGRSYEQYF.

This chain joins TRBV4-1 and TRBJ1-2; no clear D gene. The CDR3 is 15 residues long. V was pared by 0 bases and J by 1 base, with 9 bases between. Per germline, CDR1 MGHRA and CDR2 YSYEKL. The CDR3 DNA is TGCGCCAGCAGCCAAGATAACGGCGGTAACTATGGCTACACCTTC. It specifies CASSQDNGGNYGYTF.

The gene calls are TRBV19 and TRBJ1-1, with unresolved D. Germline V gene lookup returns CDR1 LNHDA and CDR2 SQIVND (reference sequence). CDR3 length equals 14 residues. V gave up 3 bases and J gave up 6 bases, with 14 bases separating them. CDR3 region: CASSMGRTKAEAFF. DNA of the CDR3: TGTGCCAGTAGTATGGGCAGGACTAAAGCTGAAGCTTTCTTT.

The chain recombines TRBV5-1 with TRBJ1-1, with D possibly matching TRBD1 (6 bases). CDR3 length: 14 amino acids. Germline CDR1 and CDR2: SGHRS and YFSETQ. The V end was cut by 3 bases, the J end by 0 bases, with 9 bases between. The DNA of the CDR3 is TGCGCCAGCAGCTCGGACAGCATGAACACTGAAGCTTTCTTT. Protein sequence: CASSSDSMNTEAFF. The full variable domain, completed using reference TRBV5-1 and TRBJ1-1, is KAGVTQTPRYLIKTRGQQVTLSCSPISGHRSVSWYQQTPGQGLQFLFEYFSETQRNKGNFPGRFSGRQFSNSRSEMNVSTLELGDSALYLCASSSDSMNTEAFFGQGTRLTVV.

J is TRBJ2-7 and V is TRBV7-2, with D perhaps TRBD1 (5 bases). CDR3 length: 15 residues. Trimming took 1 base from V and 7 from J, leaving 17 bases between them. Germline V gene lookup returns CDR1 SGHTA and CDR2 FQGNSA. CDR3: CASSLEGASGREQYF. The CDR3 DNA reads TGTGCCAGCAGCTTAGAAGGGGCCAGTGGGCGGGAGCAGTACTTC.

The chain recombines TRBV11-2 with TRBJ1-1; D not resolved. The length of the CDR3 is 13 residues. Trimming pared 1 base from V and 3 bases from J, leaving 6 bases between. Germline CDR1 SGHAT, CDR2 FQNNGV. CDR3 region: CASSLVTDTEAFF. In DNA form, the CDR3 reads TGTGCCAGCAGCTTAGTTACAGACACTGAAGCTTTCTTT.

V gene TRBV28 combines with J gene TRBJ2-7; D not resolved. This CDR3 is built from 14 residues. Trimming cost V 6 bases and J 3 bases, with 15 bases left between them. Germline assignment: CDR1 MDHEN and CDR2 SYDVKM. CDR3: CASSPPLPNYEQYF. The CDR3 nucleotides are TGTGCCAGCAGCCCTCCCCTCCCTAACTACGAGCAGTACTTC.

The gene calls are TRBV19 and TRBJ1-2; D remains unclear. Germline V gives CDR1 LNHDA, CDR2 SQIVND (reference sequence). V was shortened by 3 bases and J by 0 bases, with 8 bases between the two germline ends. This CDR3 contains 14 residues. The CDR3 loop reads CASSMLAPNYGYTF. DNA of the CDR3: TGTGCCAGTAGTATGCTGGCCCCTAACTATGGCTACACCTTC.

This sequence joins TRBV7-2 and TRBJ2-7, with 9 bases that match TRBD1. The CDR3 is made up of 15 amino acids. Germline assignment: CDR1 SGHTA and CDR2 FQGNSA. V was pared by 4 bases and J by 2 bases, with 6 bases of the junction left unmatched. The CDR3 sequence is CASSSRQGGTYEQYF. In nucleotides, the CDR3 is TGTGCCAGCAGCTCCCGACAGGGGGGTACCTACGAGCAGTACTTC.

The chain is built from TRBV6-5 and TRBJ1-4; no clear D gene. The V end lost 6 bases, the J end lost 8 bases, and 4 bases lay between the germline ends. Germline CDR1 reads MNHEY; CDR2 reads SVGAGI. This CDR3 spans 10 amino acids. CDR3: CASSQEKLFF. CDR3 DNA sequence: TGTGCCAGCAGCCAAGAAAAACTGTTTTTT.

V and J are TRBV5-1 and TRBJ2-7; D is unclear. CDR1 and CDR2 from the germline V gene are SGHRS and YFSETQ. Trimming took 6 bases from V and 0 from J, leaving 16 bases between them. The CDR3 sequence is 15 residues long. The CDR3 sequence is CASKEGLESSYEQYF. The CDR3 DNA sequence: TGCGCCAGCAAGGAAGGATTGGAGAGCTCCTACGAGCAGTACTTC.

The genes are TRBV4-1 and TRBJ1-5; a possible D gene is TRBD1 (6 bases). Per germline, CDR1 MGHRA and CDR2 YSYEKL. The CDR3 contains 14 residues. Trimming shortened V by 0 bases and J by 6 bases, and 9 bases separated the two germline ends. The CDR3 reads CASSQDRGSQPQHF. CDR3 DNA: TGCGCCAGCAGCCAAGACAGGGGAAGTCAGCCCCAGCATTTT.

The V gene is TRBV5-6, the J gene TRBJ1-2, with D possibly matching TRBD1 (5 bases). This CDR3 spans 13 amino acids. Germline CDR1 is SGHDT and CDR2 is YYEEEE. Trimming stripped 4 bases from V and 8 bases from J, with 15 bases between. CDR3 sequence (DNA): TGTGCCAGCAGCCCCCAGACCTGGGGCGGCTACACCTTC. Its translation: CASSPQTWGGYTF. The entire variable domain, with the rest obtained from reference TRBV5-6 and TRBJ1-2, is as follows: DAGVTQSPTHLIKTRGQQVTLRCSPKSGHDTVSWYQQALGQGPQFIFQYYEEEERQRGNFPDRFSGHQFPNYSSELNVNALLLGDSALYLCASSPQTWGGYTFGSGTRLTVV.

This chain links TRBV28 with TRBJ1-3; 10 nucleotides agree with TRBD1. From germline, CDR1 is MDHEN and CDR2 SYDVKM. This CDR3 has 16 residues. The J segment lost 4 bases and the V segment lost 4 bases, leaving 7 bases of the junction unmatched. Here the CDR3 DNA reads TGTGCCAGCAGTTCCGCGGGACAGGGGCCCGGAAACACCATATATTTT. Its protein product is CASSSAGQGPGNTIYF.

The chain combines TRBV13 with TRBJ2-7; D is unclear. The CDR3 is made up of 13 amino acids. V shed 3 bases and J shed 7 bases, with 13 bases lying between them. Looked up from germline, CDR1 is PRHDT and CDR2 is FYEKMQ (reference sequence). The CDR3 reads CASSFPSKREQYF. The CDR3 coding sequence is TGTGCCAGCAGCTTCCCTTCGAAGAGGGAGCAGTACTTC. Using reference TRBV13 and TRBJ2-7 for the parts outside the CDR3, the full variable domain is AAGVIQSPRHLIKEKRETATLKCYPIPRHDTVYWYQQGPGQDPQFLISFYEKMQSDKGSIPDRFSAQQFSDYHSELNMSSLELGDSALYFCASSFPSKREQYFGPGTRLTVT.

V gene TRBV30 combines with J gene TRBJ2-1; 9 bases match TRBD2. The trim removed 2 bases at V and 5 bases at J, leaving 19 bases unmatched. CDR3 length: 19 amino acids. Germline V gene data show CDR1 as GTSNPN and CDR2 as SVGIG (reference sequence). CDR3 amino acids: CAWSPGMVIGTSLHNEQFF. CDR3 DNA sequence: TGTGCCTGGAGTCCCGGTATGGTAATTGGGACTAGCTTACACAATGAGCAGTTCTTC.

The chain uses TRBV6-5 and TRBJ2-1, with TRBD1 identical over 8 bases. V was clipped by 10 bases and J by 0 bases; unmatched bases: 5. There are 14 residues in the CDR3. Looked up from germline, CDR1 is MNHEY and CDR2 is SVGAGI. Here the CDR3 reads CATRGTGSYNEQFF. The CDR3 DNA is TGTGCCACCAGGGGGACAGGCTCCTACAATGAGCAGTTCTTC.